The 16 T cell receptor beta chains given below trace back to one sample, sequenced in a study of cytomegalovirus exposure and HLA in healthy donors (dated 2017 in TCRdb). Library generation was performed with the immunoSEQ multiplex PCR assay. A mixture of 60 forward primers for TCR Vbeta segments and 13 reverse primers for TCR Jbeta segments was used in the multiplex PCR. As stored in TCRdb, this immuneACCESS dataset retains in-frame rearrangements with V and J assigned. A fraction of the clones does not appear; measured against another copy, unresolved V genes explain less than half of the discrepancy, and the remainder lacks a known reason. In all, the sample holds approximately 130,000 clones, and more than 70% of those were seen once. Jointly, the top ten make up approximately 9.1% of the sample. Material: PBMCs. The receptors stem from a woman aged 50 to 60 in good health and CMV-seropositive.

The chain carries TRBV4-1 and TRBJ2-7, with 9 nucleotides matching TRBD1. The V and J ends lost 0 bases and 6 bases, in that order; junction bases with no gene match: 6. From germline, CDR1 is MGHRA and CDR2 YSYEKL. The CDR3 has 15 amino acids. The CDR3 region has the DNA TGCGCCAGCAGCCAAGATGCGAGGACAGGGGCCGAGCAGTACTTC. Translated: CASSQDARTGAEQYF.

This chain connects TRBV7-3 to TRBJ2-7; 9 bases are a match to TRBD2. The trim removed 2 bases at V and 3 bases at J, leaving 8 bases unmatched. In germline, CDR1 is SGHTA, CDR2 FQGTGA. This CDR3 is 16 amino acids long. CDR3 DNA sequence: TGTGCCAGCAGCTTACAAGCTAGCGGGGCTTTCTACGAGCAGTACTTC. This sequence encodes CASSLQASGAFYEQYF.

The chain carries TRBV4-3 and TRBJ2-3; D possibly corresponds to TRBD2 (6 bases). CDR1 and CDR2 (germline): LGHNA, YSLEER. This CDR3 is built from 15 residues. Trimming pared 0 bases from V and 7 bases from J, leaving 14 bases between. This CDR3 is CASSQELGRGNTQYF. CDR3 sequence (DNA): TGCGCCAGCAGCCAAGAATTGGGCCGGGGGAATACGCAGTATTTT.

The gene calls are TRBV11-3 and TRBJ2-6; 7 nucleotides line up with TRBD1. The V gene's germline CDR1 is SGHNT and CDR2 YENEEA. The CDR3 runs 15 residues. Trimming cost V 5 bases and J 0 bases; bases outside gene matches: 1. In nucleotides, the CDR3 is TGTGCCAGCAGCCCAGGGGGCTCTGGGGCCAACGTCCTGACTTTC. Translated, it gives CASSPGGSGANVLTF. Full variable domain (missing parts from reference TRBV11-3 and TRBJ2-6): EAGVVQSPRYKIIEKKQPVAFWCNPISGHNTLYWYLQNLGQGPELLIRYENEEAVDDSQLPKDRFSAERLKGVDSTLKIQPAELGDSAVYLCASSPGGSGANVLTFGAGSRLTVL.

The chain joins TRBV19 to TRBJ2-2; 11 bases align to TRBD2. Germline V lookup: CDR1 LNHDA, CDR2 SQIVND (reference sequence). The CDR3 runs 14 residues. V was clipped by 9 bases and J by 6 bases; unmatched bases: 6. DNA for the CDR3: TGTGCCAGCAGGACTAGCGGGCGTTCCGGGGAGCTGTTTTTT. As protein: CASRTSGRSGELFF.

The chain joins TRBV29-1 to TRBJ2-5; the match to TRBD1 covers 7 bases. This CDR3 spans 14 amino acids. The V gene's germline CDR1 is SQVTM and CDR2 ANQGSEA. The trim removed 7 bases at V and 7 bases at J, leaving 15 bases unmatched. The DNA for the CDR3 is TGCAGCGGGGGAGAGGGGACAGTAGGGGGGACCCAGTACTTC. This translates into CSGGEGTVGGTQYF. Full variable domain (outside the CDR3, taken from reference TRBV29-1 and TRBJ2-5): SAVISQKPSRDICQRGTSLTIQCQVDSQVTMMFWYRQQPGQSLTLIATANQGSEATYESGFVIDKFPISRPNLTFSTLTVSNMSPEDSSIYLCSGGEGTVGGTQYFGPGTRLLVL.

This rearrangement joins TRBV27 to TRBJ1-1; D may be TRBD1 (6 bases). The CDR3 extends over 15 amino acids. Looked up from germline, CDR1 is MNHEY and CDR2 is SMNVEV (reference sequence). The V gene lost 3 bases and the J gene lost 5 bases, with 16 bases spanning the gap. In DNA form, the CDR3 reads TGTGCCAGCAGTTTTGGCGGGGGGCGGACGACTGAAGCTTTCTTT. It yields the protein CASSFGGGRTTEAFF.

This clone appeared a single time. The CDR3 nucleotides read TGTGCCAGCTCACCCGATTCATCTAGCGGGATTTTCTCTGGGGCCAACGTCCTGACTTTC. It translates to CASSPDSSSGIFSGANVLTF. The V call is TRBV18, the J call TRBJ2-6; 9 bases line up with TRBD2. This CDR3 contains 20 residues. Germline CDR1 reads KGHSH; CDR2 reads LQKENI. The V gene end was trimmed by 3 bases and the J gene end by 0 bases; junction bases not matched to a gene: 12.

The chain has TRBV18 and TRBJ2-1; 8 bases are a match to TRBD2. Unmatched junction bases numbered 4, after V lost 0 bases and J lost 3 bases. The length of the CDR3 is 16 residues. Germline CDR1 reads KGHSH; CDR2 reads LQKENI. As DNA, the CDR3 is TGTGCCAGCTCACCACCGACGGGGGGGCGCTACAATGAGCAGTTCTTC. It specifies CASSPPTGGRYNEQFF.

The chain uses TRBV5-4 and TRBJ2-5; 11 nucleotides match TRBD1. The V and J ends lost 0 bases and 4 bases, in that order; junction bases with no gene match: 5. Germline V gene sequence: CDR1 SGHNT, CDR2 YYREEE (reference sequence). This CDR3 contains 16 residues. The CDR3 region is CASSLGPGQGGETQYF. The CDR3 DNA sequence: TGTGCCAGCAGCTTGGGCCCGGGACAGGGGGGAGAGACCCAGTACTTC.

The chain has TRBV4-2 and TRBJ2-7, with 8 bases aligning to TRBD2. The CDR3 consists of 16 residues. V was pared by 1 base and J by 3 bases, with 8 bases of the junction left unmatched. Germline loops: CDR1 LGHNA, CDR2 YNFKEQ. Here the CDR3 DNA reads TGTGCCAGCAGCCAAGTCGGGGGGGAAAAGGACTACGAGCAGTACTTC. Protein sequence: CASSQVGGEKDYEQYF.

In its sample, this clone was seen once. The chain uses TRBV11-2 and TRBJ2-7, with 8 bases identical to TRBD2. Trimming cost V 1 base and J 6 bases; bases outside gene matches: 5. The CDR3 is 14 residues long. Germline values: CDR1 SGHAT, CDR2 FQNNGV. The CDR3 region is CASSLGVAGREQYF. CDR3 DNA sequence: TGTGCCAGCAGCTTAGGAGTAGCGGGACGCGAGCAGTACTTC. Full variable domain (rest looked up from reference TRBV11-2 and TRBJ2-7): EAGVAQSPRYKIIEKRQSVAFWCNPISGHATLYWYQQILGQGPKLLIQFQNNGVVDDSQLPKDRFSAERLKGVDSTLKIQPAKLEDSAVYLCASSLGVAGREQYFGPGTRLTVT.

CDR3 bases: TGTGCCAGCAGCCTCGGGACTCAGCGCGAGCAGTACTTC. Encoded protein: CASSLGTQREQYF. The chain carries TRBV7-9 and TRBJ2-7, with D maybe TRBD2 (6 bases). From germline, CDR1 is SEHNR and CDR2 FQNEAQ (reference sequence). This CDR3 has 13 residues. V was shortened by 5 bases and J by 6 bases, with 14 bases between the two germline ends. Combining the CDR3 with reference TRBV7-9 and TRBJ2-7 gives the whole variable domain DTGVSQNPRHKITKRGQNVTFRCDPISEHNRLYWYRQTLGQGPEFLTYFQNEAQLEKSRLLSDRFSAERPKGSFSTLEIQRTEQGDSAMYLCASSLGTQREQYFGPGTRLTVT.

The chain links TRBV6-4 to TRBJ2-5; 9 bases align to TRBD2. Germline CDR1 and CDR2: MRHNA and SNTAGT. This CDR3 is built from 15 residues. V lost 3 bases, J lost 2 bases, and 4 bases stayed unmatched. CDR3 residues: CASSDQAGGQETQYF. CDR3 in DNA: TGTGCCAGCAGTGATCAAGCGGGGGGACAAGAGACCCAGTACTTC.

This clone was found a few times. This chain uses TRBV7-9 with TRBJ2-2; 12 bases map to TRBD1. This CDR3 is 15 amino acids long. Germline CDR1 reads SEHNR; CDR2 reads FQNEAQ (reference sequence). V lost 5 bases and J lost 6; bases outside the gene matches: 4. Here the CDR3 reads CASSPGQGAPGELFF. The CDR3 nucleotides are TGTGCCAGCAGCCCGGGACAGGGGGCCCCCGGGGAGCTGTTTTTT.

The J gene is TRBJ1-1, the V gene TRBV10-3; 12 positions match TRBD1. CDR3 length: 15 residues. The ends lost 4 bases at V and 1 base at J; junction bases unmatched: 1. From germline, CDR1 is ENHRY and CDR2 SYGVKD. The DNA of the CDR3 is TGTGCCATCAGTGCGGGACAGGGGGCGAACACTGAAGCTTTCTTT. Translating it yields CAISAGQGANTEAFF.